This TCR beta chain was captured by sequencing in a study of blood T cell repertoires in COVID-19. At the level of the study: Some COVID-19 samples were acute and others convalescent; all came from the United States, Italy and Spain.

Clones were sequenced by immunoSEQ multiplex PCR, and TCRdb holds only the in-frame ones, with some missing. The data contain roughly 430,000 clones, around 90% of them singletons. V lost 4 bases and J 8 bases, leaving 13 bases between the germline ends. The CDR3 loop spans 13 amino acids. Germline CDR1 and CDR2: SGDLS and YYNGEE. The V and J genes are TRBV9 and TRBJ1-3; perhaps TRBD1 as D (6 bases). The specimen was PBMCs or T cells enriched from blood (not recorded which). This clonotype was obtained from a woman between 35 and 50 years old with acute COVID-19. Here the CDR3 reads CASSPRQVDTIYF. Here the CDR3 DNA reads TGTGCCAGCAGCCCGCGACAGGTTGACACCATATATTTT.